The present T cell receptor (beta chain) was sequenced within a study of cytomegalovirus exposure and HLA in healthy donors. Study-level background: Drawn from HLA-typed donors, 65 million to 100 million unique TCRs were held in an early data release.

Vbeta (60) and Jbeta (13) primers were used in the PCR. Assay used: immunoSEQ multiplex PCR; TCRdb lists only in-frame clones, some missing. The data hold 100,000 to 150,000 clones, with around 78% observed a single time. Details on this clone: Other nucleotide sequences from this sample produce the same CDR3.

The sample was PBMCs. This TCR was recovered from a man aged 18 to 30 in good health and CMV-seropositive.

The DNA for the CDR3 is TGTGCCAGTAGTAAGGGACAGGGGGGGTACGAGCAGTACTTC. This codes for CASSKGQGGYEQYF. The J gene is TRBJ2-7, the V gene TRBV19, with 11 nucleotides matching TRBD1. The CDR3 length is 14 residues. V gave up 4 bases and J gave up 4 bases; unmatched junction bases: 3. Germline lookup yields CDR1 LNHDA and CDR2 SQIVND (reference sequence).